What follows describes a single T cell receptor beta chain. Its target is unknown. The sample comes from a study of cytomegalovirus exposure and HLA in healthy donors. Study-wide findings and caveats: Donors were assumed by presence/absence analyses to have roughly uniform sequencing depth. Segments of the TCR beta V type were, in most cases, productive about 87% or about 30% of the time in an earlier analysis.

The primer mix had 60 Vbeta and 13 Jbeta primers. TCRdb's copy holds only in-frame clones and misses some; the assay was immunoSEQ multiplex PCR. Counted here are about 200,000 clones, more than 75% occurring once; the ten biggest clones make up 6.5%. This TCR was recovered from a woman in her fifties or sixties in good health and CMV-seropositive. Specimen: PBMCs.

As DNA, the CDR3 is TGTGCCGGCACCCGGGGACAGGGGGATTCACCCCTCCACTTT. It encodes CAGTRGQGDSPLHF. The chain employs TRBV6-5 and TRBJ1-6; 11 nucleotides agree with TRBD1. Germline V lookup: CDR1 MNHEY, CDR2 SVGAGI. The CDR3 extends over 14 amino acids. The junction had 8 bases not matched to a gene; V was cut back by 11 bases and J by 8 bases.